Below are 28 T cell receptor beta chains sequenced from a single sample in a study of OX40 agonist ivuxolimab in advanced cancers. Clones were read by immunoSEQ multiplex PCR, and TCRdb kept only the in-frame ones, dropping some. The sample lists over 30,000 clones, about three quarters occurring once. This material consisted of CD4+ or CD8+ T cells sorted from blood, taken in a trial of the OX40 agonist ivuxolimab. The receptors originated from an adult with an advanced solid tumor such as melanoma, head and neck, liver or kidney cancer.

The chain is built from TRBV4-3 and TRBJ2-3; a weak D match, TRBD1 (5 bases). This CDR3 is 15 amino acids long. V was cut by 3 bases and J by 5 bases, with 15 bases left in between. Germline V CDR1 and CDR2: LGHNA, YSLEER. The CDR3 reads CASSHYLGAGDTQYF. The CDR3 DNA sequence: TGCGCCAGCAGCCATTATTTAGGGGCAGGAGATACGCAGTATTTT.

CDR3 sequence (DNA): TGTGCCAGCAGCGGGACAGGACATAATGAAAAACTGTTTTTT. Translation: CASSGTGHNEKLFF. The chain recombines TRBV2 with TRBJ1-4; 8 bases agree with TRBD1. Germline V gives CDR1 SNHLY, CDR2 FYNNEI. V lost 6 bases, J lost 4 bases, and 4 bases stayed unmatched. This CDR3 has 14 residues.

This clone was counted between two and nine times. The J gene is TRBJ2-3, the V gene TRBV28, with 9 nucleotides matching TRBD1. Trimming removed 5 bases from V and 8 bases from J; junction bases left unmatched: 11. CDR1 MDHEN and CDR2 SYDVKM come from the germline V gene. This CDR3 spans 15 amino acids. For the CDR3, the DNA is TGTGCCAGCAGTGTCGACAGGGGGTTTCAGGTTACGCAGTATTTT. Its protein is CASSVDRGFQVTQYF.

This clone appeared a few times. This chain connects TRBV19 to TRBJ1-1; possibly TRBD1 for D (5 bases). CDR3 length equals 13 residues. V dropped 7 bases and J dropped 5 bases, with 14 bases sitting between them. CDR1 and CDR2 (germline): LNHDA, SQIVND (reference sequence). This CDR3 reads CASTVAGLTEAFF. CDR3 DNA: TGTGCCAGTACGGTGGCAGGGTTGACTGAAGCTTTCTTT.

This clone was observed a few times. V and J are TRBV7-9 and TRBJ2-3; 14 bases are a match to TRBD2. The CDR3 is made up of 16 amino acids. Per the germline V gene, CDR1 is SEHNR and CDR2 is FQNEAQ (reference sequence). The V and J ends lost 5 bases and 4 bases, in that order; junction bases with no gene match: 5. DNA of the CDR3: TGTGCCAGCAGCCCGGGACTAGCGGGAGCGGCAGATACGCAGTATTTT. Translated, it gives CASSPGLAGAADTQYF.

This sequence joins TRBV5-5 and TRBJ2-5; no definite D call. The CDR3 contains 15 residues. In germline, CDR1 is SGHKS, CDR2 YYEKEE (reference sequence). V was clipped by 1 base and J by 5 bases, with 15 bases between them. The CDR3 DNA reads TGTGCCAGCAGCTTGCTTACAGCCGGTCGGGAGACCCAGTACTTC. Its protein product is CASSLLTAGRETQYF. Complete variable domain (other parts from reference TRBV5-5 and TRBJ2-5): DAGVTQSPTHLIKTRGQQVTLRCSPISGHKSVSWYQQVLGQGPQFIFQYYEKEERGRGNFPDRFSARQFPNYSSELNVNALLLGDSALYLCASSLLTAGRETQYFGPGTRLLVL.

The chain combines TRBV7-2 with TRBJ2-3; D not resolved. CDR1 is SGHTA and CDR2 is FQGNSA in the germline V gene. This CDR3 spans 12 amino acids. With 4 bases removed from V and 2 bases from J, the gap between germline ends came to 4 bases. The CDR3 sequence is CASSSFTDTQYF. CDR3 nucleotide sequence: TGTGCCAGCAGCTCCTTCACAGATACGCAGTATTTT.

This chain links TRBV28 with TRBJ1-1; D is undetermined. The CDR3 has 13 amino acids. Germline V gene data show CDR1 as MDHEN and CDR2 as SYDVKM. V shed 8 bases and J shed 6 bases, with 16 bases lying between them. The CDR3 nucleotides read TGTGCCAGCGAAAATAGGCCCATTCCTGAAGCTTTCTTT. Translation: CASENRPIPEAFF.

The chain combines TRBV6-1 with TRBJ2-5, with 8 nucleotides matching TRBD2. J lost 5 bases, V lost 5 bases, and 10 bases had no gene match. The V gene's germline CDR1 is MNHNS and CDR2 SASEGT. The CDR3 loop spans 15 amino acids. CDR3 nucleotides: TGTGCCAGCAGTTCAGGACTAGCTTGGGGGGAGACCCAGTACTTC. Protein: CASSSGLAWGETQYF.

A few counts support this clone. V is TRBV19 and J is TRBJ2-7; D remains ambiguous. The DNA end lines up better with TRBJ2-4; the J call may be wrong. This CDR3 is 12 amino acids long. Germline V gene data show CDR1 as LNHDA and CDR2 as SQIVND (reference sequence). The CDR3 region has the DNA TGTGCCAGTAGTATAGCCACTATCATTCAGTACTTC. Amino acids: CASSIATIIQYF.

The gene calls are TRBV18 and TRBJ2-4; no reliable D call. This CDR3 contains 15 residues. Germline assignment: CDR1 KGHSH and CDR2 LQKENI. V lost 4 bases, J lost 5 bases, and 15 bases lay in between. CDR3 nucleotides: TGTGCCAGCTCACTATCCGAAGGTTCCGAAAACATTCAGTACTTC. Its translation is CASSLSEGSENIQYF.

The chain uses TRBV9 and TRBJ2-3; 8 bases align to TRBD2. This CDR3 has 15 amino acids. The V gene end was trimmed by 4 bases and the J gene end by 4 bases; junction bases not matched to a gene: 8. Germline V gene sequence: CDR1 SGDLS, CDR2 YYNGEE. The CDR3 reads CASSLGLELSDTQYF. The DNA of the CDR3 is TGTGCCAGCAGCTTGGGACTAGAGTTATCAGATACGCAGTATTTT. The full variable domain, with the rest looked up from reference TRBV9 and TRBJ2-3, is DSGVTQTPKHLITATGQRVTLRCSPRSGDLSVYWYQQSLDQGLQFLIQYYNGEERAKGNILERFSAQQFPDLHSELNLSSLELGDSALYFCASSLGLELSDTQYFGPGTRLTVL.

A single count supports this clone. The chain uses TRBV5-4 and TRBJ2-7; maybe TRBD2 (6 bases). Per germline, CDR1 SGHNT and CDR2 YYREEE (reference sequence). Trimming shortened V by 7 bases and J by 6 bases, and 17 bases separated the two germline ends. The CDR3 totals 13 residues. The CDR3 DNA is TGTGCCAGCCCCCCCCGTGGAGGGTGCGAGCAGTACTTC. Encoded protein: CASPPRGGCEQYF. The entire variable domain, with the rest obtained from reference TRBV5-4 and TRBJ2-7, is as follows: ETGVTQSPTHLIKTRGQQVTLRCSSQSGHNTVSWYQQALGQGPQFIFQYYREEENGRGNFPPRFSGLQFPNYSSELNVNALELDDSALYLCASPPRGGCEQYFGPGTRLTVT.

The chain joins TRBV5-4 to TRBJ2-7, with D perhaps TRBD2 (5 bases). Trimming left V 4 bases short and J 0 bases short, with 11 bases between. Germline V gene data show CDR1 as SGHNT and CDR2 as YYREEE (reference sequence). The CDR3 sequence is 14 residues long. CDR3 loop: CASSPRGGSYEQYF. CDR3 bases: TGTGCCAGCAGCCCTCGGGGTGGCTCCTACGAGCAGTACTTC.

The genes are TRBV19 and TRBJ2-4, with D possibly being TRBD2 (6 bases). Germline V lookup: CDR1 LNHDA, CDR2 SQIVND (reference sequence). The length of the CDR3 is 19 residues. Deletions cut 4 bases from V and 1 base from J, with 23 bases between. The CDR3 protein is CASSTARGARSGAKNIQYF. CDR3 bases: TGTGCCAGTAGTACCGCCCGCGGGGCCCGGAGCGGGGCCAAAAACATTCAGTACTTC.

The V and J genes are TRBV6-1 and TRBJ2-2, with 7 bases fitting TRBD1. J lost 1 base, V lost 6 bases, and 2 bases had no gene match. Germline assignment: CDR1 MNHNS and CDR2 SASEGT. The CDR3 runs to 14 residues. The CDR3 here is CASRGQLNTGELFF. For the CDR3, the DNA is TGTGCCAGCAGGGGACAGCTGAACACCGGGGAGCTGTTTTTT.

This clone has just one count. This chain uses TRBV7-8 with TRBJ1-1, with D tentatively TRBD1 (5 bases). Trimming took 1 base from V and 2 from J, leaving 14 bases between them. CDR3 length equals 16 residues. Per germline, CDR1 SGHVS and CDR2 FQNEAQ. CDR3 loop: CASSLVVQGANTEAFF. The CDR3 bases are TGTGCCAGCAGCTTAGTGGTCCAGGGCGCAAACACTGAAGCTTTCTTT.

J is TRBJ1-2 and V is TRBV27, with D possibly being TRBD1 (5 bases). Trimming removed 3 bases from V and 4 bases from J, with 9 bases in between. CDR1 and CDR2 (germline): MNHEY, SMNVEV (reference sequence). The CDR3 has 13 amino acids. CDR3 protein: CASSFRAGYGYTF. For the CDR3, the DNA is TGTGCCAGCAGTTTCAGGGCGGGCTATGGCTACACCTTC.

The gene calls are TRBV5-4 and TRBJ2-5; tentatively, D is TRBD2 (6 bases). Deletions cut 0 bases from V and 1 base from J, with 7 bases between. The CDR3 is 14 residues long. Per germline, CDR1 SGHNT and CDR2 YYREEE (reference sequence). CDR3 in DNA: TGTGCCAGCAGCTTGGGACTAGTCCAAGAGACCCAGTACTTC. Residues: CASSLGLVQETQYF.

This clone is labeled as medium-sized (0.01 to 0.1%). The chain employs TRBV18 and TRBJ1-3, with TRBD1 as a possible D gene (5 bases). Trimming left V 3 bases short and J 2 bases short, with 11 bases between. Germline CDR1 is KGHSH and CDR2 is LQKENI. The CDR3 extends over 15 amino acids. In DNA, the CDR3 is TGTGCCAGCTCACCGGGGGGTGGCACTGGAAACACCATATATTTT. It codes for CASSPGGGTGNTIYF.

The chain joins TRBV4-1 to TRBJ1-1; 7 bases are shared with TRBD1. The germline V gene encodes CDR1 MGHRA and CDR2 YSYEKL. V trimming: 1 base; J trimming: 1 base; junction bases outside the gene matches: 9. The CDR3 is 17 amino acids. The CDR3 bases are TGCGCCAGCAGCCAAGCCGGGGCCGGGACAGCGAACACTGAAGCTTTCTTT. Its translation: CASSQAGAGTANTEAFF.

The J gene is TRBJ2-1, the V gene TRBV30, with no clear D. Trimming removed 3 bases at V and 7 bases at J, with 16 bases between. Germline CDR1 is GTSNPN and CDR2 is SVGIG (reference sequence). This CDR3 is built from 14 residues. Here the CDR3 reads CAWSVKSTPNEQFF. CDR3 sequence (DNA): TGTGCCTGGAGCGTCAAGTCCACTCCAAATGAGCAGTTCTTC.

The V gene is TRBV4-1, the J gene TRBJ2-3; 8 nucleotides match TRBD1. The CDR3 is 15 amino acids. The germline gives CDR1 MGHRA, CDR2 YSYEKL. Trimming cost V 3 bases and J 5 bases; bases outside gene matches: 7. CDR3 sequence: CASSHRQGIGDTQYF. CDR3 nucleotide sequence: TGCGCCAGCAGCCATAGACAGGGGATCGGAGATACGCAGTATTTT.

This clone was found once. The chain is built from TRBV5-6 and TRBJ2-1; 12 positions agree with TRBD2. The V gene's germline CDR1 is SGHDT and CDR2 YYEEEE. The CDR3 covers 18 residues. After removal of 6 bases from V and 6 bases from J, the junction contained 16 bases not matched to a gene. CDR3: CASTFQGNLAGGANEQFF. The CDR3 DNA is TGTGCCAGCACCTTCCAAGGCAACCTAGCGGGAGGGGCCAATGAGCAGTTCTTC.

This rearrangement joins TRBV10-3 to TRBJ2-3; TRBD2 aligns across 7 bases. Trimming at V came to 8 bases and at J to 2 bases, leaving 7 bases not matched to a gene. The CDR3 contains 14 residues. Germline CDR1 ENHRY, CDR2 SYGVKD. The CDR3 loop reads CAIGGEGATDTQYF. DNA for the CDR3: TGTGCCATCGGGGGGGAGGGTGCCACAGATACGCAGTATTTT.

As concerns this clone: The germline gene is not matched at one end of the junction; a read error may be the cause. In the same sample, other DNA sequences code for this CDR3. The CDR3 coding sequence is TGTGCCAGCAGCCTAGCAGATACGCAGTATTTT. This gives the protein CASSLADTQYF. The gene calls are TRBV7-9 and TRBJ2-3, with D unresolved. Germline loops: CDR1 SEHNR, CDR2 FQNEAQ (reference sequence). This CDR3 is 11 amino acids long.

CDR3 nucleotide sequence: TGTGCCAGCAGCCTCGAGGGGACAACGAAGACCCAGTACTTC. This encodes CASSLEGTTKTQYF. The genes are TRBV7-9 and TRBJ2-5, with D perhaps matching TRBD1 (6 bases). Germline V gene sequence: CDR1 SEHNR, CDR2 FQNEAQ (reference sequence). The CDR3 runs 14 residues. V was pared by 5 bases and J by 6 bases, with 16 bases between.

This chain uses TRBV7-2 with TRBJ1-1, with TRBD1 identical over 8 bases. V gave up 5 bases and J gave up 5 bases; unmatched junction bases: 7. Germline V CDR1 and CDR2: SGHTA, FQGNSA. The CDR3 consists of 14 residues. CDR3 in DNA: TGTGCCAGCAGCCGGAGACAGGGGAAGACTGAAGCTTTCTTT. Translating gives CASSRRQGKTEAFF.